This T cell receptor (beta chain) appears in the sequencing data of a study of spatial heterogeneity in lung cancer. Overall study context: The approximately 77 donors had untreated early-stage non-small cell lung cancer. The library had UMIs, and each TCR and UMI pair averaged more than ten raw reads.

Remarks on this clonotype: The antigen is not known.

This sample's time point: blood at routine non-recurrence follow-up after resection. In each case, whole RNA from tumor, nontumor lung or frozen PBMC was sequenced unsorted. Looked up from germline, CDR1 is SGDLS and CDR2 is YYNGEE. This CDR3 comprises 17 residues. The ends lost 0 bases at V and 5 bases at J; junction bases unmatched: 7. Study-wide results and caveats: The study found ubiquitous expanded tumor TCRs in blood more at resection than follow-up.

The study tagged each TCR cDNA molecule with a unique molecular identifier. TCRdb passed the 5' RACE reads through MiXCR, listing each CDR3 protein once. This table holds about 50,000 distinct CDR3 sequences, 6.5% to 7.5% found once. The sequencing used PBMCs, collected at follow-up. This chain joins TRBV9 and TRBJ2-2; 10 nucleotides align to TRBD2. The sequence derives from a female donor with early-stage non-small cell lung cancer. The CDR3 protein is CASSVVPSGGRTGELFF. The CDR3 DNA reads TGTGCCAGCAGCGTAGTTCCTAGCGGGGGACGTACCGGGGAGCTGTTTTTT.